This entry lists 29 T cell receptor beta chains sequenced from one sample in a study of Graves' ophthalmopathy and Graves' hyperthyroidism. Transcripts of RNA were the source for amplifying TCR beta CDR3 regions. Amplification began with first-round RT-PCR using HTBI primers, then second-round multiplex PCR was performed. TCRdb processed the multiplex PCR reads anew with MiXCR; each CDR3 protein has one entry. The sample contains over a million distinct CDR3 sequences, roughly 35% of which appear only once. Sample: peripheral blood or thyroid tissue (not recorded which). The receptor source for this set is an adult man with Graves' hyperthyroidism.

This clonotype was seen at least ten times. J is TRBJ1-3 and V is TRBV7-9; a possible D gene is TRBD1 (5 bases). CDR1 is SEHNR and CDR2 is FQNEAQ in the germline V gene (reference sequence). V lost 11 bases and J 4 bases, leaving 18 bases between the germline ends. There are 14 residues in the CDR3. This chain's CDR3 is CAGLGRGPGNTIYF. CDR3 nucleotides: TGTGCCGGATTAGGACGGGGACCCGGAAACACCATATATTTT.

The rearrangement links TRBV5-6 to TRBJ2-5; perhaps TRBD1 as D (5 bases). Germline CDR1 is SGHDT and CDR2 is YYEEEE. V was trimmed by 4 bases and J by 5 bases, leaving 18 bases between them. The CDR3 is 15 amino acids. DNA of the CDR3: TGTGCCAGCAGCCAAGCCCTGGGGCCCGGGGAGACCCAGTACTTC. Its protein product is CASSQALGPGETQYF.

This chain uses TRBV29-1 with TRBJ2-5, with 12 bases that match TRBD2. This CDR3 has 18 amino acids. Losses at the gene ends were 6 bases for V and 1 base for J; bases not matched to a gene: 15. CDR1 SQVTM and CDR2 ANQGSEA come from the germline V gene. CDR3 sequence (DNA): TGCAGCGTACCAAAGCGGGGGGGACTAGCGGGTACCCAAGAGACCCAGTACTTC. Protein sequence: CSVPKRGGLAGTQETQYF.

The chain couples TRBV5-1 to TRBJ2-7; the D gene is possibly TRBD1 (6 bases). The CDR3 runs to 14 residues. The germline CDR1 and CDR2 sequences are SGHRS and YFSETQ. V was shortened by 1 base and J by 7 bases, with 15 bases between the two germline ends. CDR3 amino acids: CASSLRQGFGEQYF. DNA of the CDR3: TGCGCCAGCAGCTTGCGGCAGGGGTTTGGAGAGCAGTACTTC.

The rearrangement uses TRBV20-1 and TRBJ2-7; 11 nucleotides align to TRBD2. V trimming: 0 bases; J trimming: 3 bases; junction bases outside the gene matches: 13. This CDR3 is 18 amino acids long. Germline V gene data show CDR1 as DFQATT and CDR2 as SNEGSKA (reference sequence). In DNA form, the CDR3 reads TGCAGTGCTAGAGACGGCAGGTCCGGGACTAGCGGAATCTACGAGCAGTACTTC. Protein product: CSARDGRSGTSGIYEQYF.

In regard to this clonotype: A much larger clone lies a single base off, so this may be a read error. The chain carries TRBV7-9 and TRBJ2-5, with 8 bases fitting TRBD1. The germline V gene encodes CDR1 SEHNR and CDR2 FQNEAQ (reference sequence). The CDR3 extends over 14 amino acids. The CDR3 spells CASSGQGLLESQYF. The CDR3 nucleotides read TGTGCCAGCAGCGGACAGGGACTGTTAGAGAGCCAGTACTTC.

This clonotype was observed a handful of times. V is TRBV7-3 and J is TRBJ2-2; weak D call: TRBD1 (6 bases). This CDR3 is 15 amino acids long. Trimming stripped 6 bases from V and 5 bases from J, with 16 bases between. Germline CDR1 is SGHTA and CDR2 is FQGTGA. CDR3 nucleotide sequence: TGTGCCAGCAGTCCGGGACAAAAGGGAACCGGGGAGCTGTTTTTT. It codes for CASSPGQKGTGELFF.

This chain links TRBV19 with TRBJ1-2, with a possible D match to TRBD1 (5 bases). The CDR3 loop spans 16 amino acids. In germline, CDR1 is LNHDA, CDR2 SQIVND (reference sequence). Trimming shortened V by 10 bases and J by 1 base, and 22 bases separated the two germline ends. The CDR3 DNA reads as TGTGCCACCAGTAGCGTGTTCGGGGACCTTAACTATGGCTACACCTTC. Translation gives CATSSVFGDLNYGYTF.

At least ten counts were recorded for this clonotype. V is TRBV19 and J is TRBJ1-1; 7 nucleotides match TRBD1. The J segment lost 1 base and the V segment lost 3 bases, leaving 5 bases of the junction unmatched. This CDR3 comprises 15 residues. Germline loops: CDR1 LNHDA, CDR2 SQIVND (reference sequence). The chain's CDR3 is CASSIQDRTNTEAFF. CDR3 sequence (DNA): TGTGCCAGTAGTATTCAGGACAGGACGAACACTGAAGCTTTCTTT.

The chain uses TRBV10-3 and TRBJ1-4, with no clear D. Germline CDR1 and CDR2: ENHRY and SYGVKD. This CDR3 is built from 12 residues. Trimming removed 5 bases from V and 3 bases from J, with 4 bases in between. CDR3 sequence (DNA): TGTGCCATCAGTTTTTCTAATGAAAAACTGTTTTTT. Amino acid sequence: CAISFSNEKLFF.

This clonotype was seen more than once but under ten times. The chain recombines TRBV10-3 with TRBJ1-2; D not resolved. The CDR3 runs to 19 residues. The V and J ends lost 10 bases and 7 bases respectively, with 37 bases between them. CDR1 is ENHRY and CDR2 is SYGVKD in the germline V gene. The CDR3 region has the DNA TGTGCCACCCTAAGGCGGAGAACTTCTTCTTCCATCGGCCTTGCTGGCTACACCTTC. This sequence encodes CATLRRRTSSSIGLAGYTF.

As to this clonotype: The final CDR3 position lacks the conserved phenylalanine or tryptophan, pointing to a likely read error. The chain joins TRBV5-1 to TRBJ2-7; D not resolved. The germline V and J ends were trimmed by 0 bases and 3 bases, with 4 bases remaining between them. This CDR3 is 12 amino acids long. CDR1 is SGHRS and CDR2 is YFSETQ in the germline V gene. CDR3 in DNA: TGCGCCAGCAGCTTGGGCCTCTACGAGCAGTACCTC. Encoded protein: CASSLGLYEQYL.

The chain joins TRBV7-8 to TRBJ2-7; D is uncertain. Trimming pared 5 bases from V and 0 bases from J, leaving 17 bases between. The CDR3 runs 16 residues. The germline V gene encodes CDR1 SGHVS and CDR2 FQNEAQ. CDR3 nucleotides: TGTGCCAGCAGCCCCCTTGGCAGCCTCAGCTCCTACGAGCAGTACTTC. It specifies CASSPLGSLSSYEQYF.

This clonotype was counted a few times. This clone may be a read error of a much larger clone one base away. DNA for the CDR3: TGTGCCGGCAGCTTAACAGGGGGCGAGACCCAGTACTTC. It is translated as CAGSLTGGETQYF. This chain joins TRBV7-9 and TRBJ2-5; TRBD1 aligns across 9 bases. This CDR3 comprises 13 residues. In germline, CDR1 is SEHNR, CDR2 FQNEAQ (reference sequence).

The chain recombines TRBV7-4 with TRBJ1-6, with 7 nucleotides matching TRBD1. V gave up 0 bases and J gave up 11 bases; unmatched junction bases: 1. Germline V lookup: CDR1 SGHVT, CDR2 SQSDAQ. The CDR3 totals 13 residues. CDR3: CASSLAQGAPLHF. As DNA, the CDR3 is TGTGCCAGCAGCTTAGCGCAGGGGGCACCCCTCCACTTT.

A word on this clonotype: The limits of the CDR3 on the DNA are not certain, so only TCRdb's listed CDR3 is given. The chain is built from TRBV25-1 and TRBJ1-2. The length of the CDR3 is 15 amino acids, counting both ends. Germline loops: CDR1 MGHDK, CDR2 SYGVNS. CDR3: CACSARQGYNYGYTF.

The chain has TRBV19 and TRBJ1-1, with 8 bases lining up with TRBD1. V dropped 10 bases and J dropped 10; count of bases not matched to a gene: 8. In germline, CDR1 is LNHDA, CDR2 SQIVND (reference sequence). The CDR3 runs 11 residues. The CDR3 loop is CANRTQGGAFF. CDR3 DNA sequence: TGTGCCAATAGGACACAGGGGGGAGCTTTCTTT.

In DNA form, the CDR3 reads TGTGCCAGCAGTTATAGGGCAGGGGACCGTTATAGCAATCAGCCCCAGCATTTT. This codes for CASSYRAGDRYSNQPQHF. The V gene is TRBV6-6, the J gene TRBJ1-5, with TRBD1 as a possible D gene (6 bases). Trimming left V 3 bases short and J 0 bases short, with 18 bases between. The CDR3 loop spans 18 amino acids. In germline, CDR1 is MNHNY, CDR2 SVGAGI (reference sequence).

This chain connects TRBV7-2 to TRBJ1-5, with D tentatively TRBD1 (5 bases). The V and J ends lost 5 bases and 6 bases respectively, with 17 bases between them. Per germline, CDR1 SGHTA and CDR2 FQGNSA. The CDR3 sequence is 15 residues long. The CDR3 region is CASSPGAAKIQPQHF. In DNA form, the CDR3 reads TGTGCCAGCAGCCCTGGGGCAGCAAAGATTCAGCCCCAGCATTTT.

This clonotype was counted between two and nine times. The V call is TRBV7-9, the J call TRBJ1-1, with no clear D. The CDR3 is made up of 11 amino acids. The germline V and J ends were trimmed by 8 bases and 3 bases, with 7 bases remaining between them. Germline V CDR1 and CDR2: SEHNR, FQNEAQ (reference sequence). In DNA, the CDR3 is TGTGCCAGCGAGAAGGACACTGAAGCTTTCTTT. Its translation is CASEKDTEAFF.

This clonotype was seen more than once but under ten times. One end of the junction fails to match germline, which may point to a read error. This chain uses TRBV5-1 with TRBJ1-2, with 10 positions matching TRBD1. The germline V gene has CDR1 SGHRS and CDR2 YFSETQ. This CDR3 is built from 16 residues. CDR3 sequence (DNA): TGTGCCAGCACCAACGGACAGGGGGGTCTTGACTATGGCTACACCTTC. Protein product: CASTNGQGGLDYGYTF.

This sequence joins TRBV12-5 and TRBJ1-6; 7 bases map to TRBD1. CDR3 size: 15 residues. Germline CDR1 LGHNT, CDR2 FRNRAP. CDR3 amino acids: CASSSATGMGSPLHF. The CDR3 bases are TGTGCCAGCAGTTCAGCGACAGGGATGGGTTCACCCCTCCACTTT. Variable domain in full (rest from reference TRBV12-5 and TRBJ1-6): DARVTQTPRHKVTEMGQEVTMRCQPILGHNTVFWYRQTMMQGLELLAYFRNRAPLDDSGMPKDRFSAEMPDATLATLKIQPSEPRDSAVYFCASSSATGMGSPLHFGNGTRLTVT.

The table lists this clonotype with a few counts. V is TRBV4-3 and J is TRBJ1-1; D remains unclear. Germline V gene sequence: CDR1 LGHNA, CDR2 YSLEER. There are 16 residues in the CDR3. The V end lost 1 base, the J end lost 1 base, and 13 bases lay between the germline ends. Here the CDR3 DNA reads TGCGCCAGCAGCCAAGTGGTTCGGGGTGCGAACACTGAAGCTTTCTTT. Encoded protein: CASSQVVRGANTEAFF.

This clonotype appeared many times. The chain links TRBV11-1 to TRBJ2-7; perhaps TRBD1 as D (6 bases). The germline V gene encodes CDR1 SGHAT and CDR2 FQDESV (reference sequence). The CDR3 is 17 amino acids. Trimming left V 5 bases short and J 3 bases short, with 23 bases between. For the CDR3, the DNA is TGTGCCAGCAGCAGGGTGGACAGAACCACTTCCTACTACGAGCAGTACTTC. Its protein product is CASSRVDRTTSYYEQYF. The variable domain in full, with the rest retrieved from reference TRBV11-1 and TRBJ2-7, is EAEVAQSPRYKITEKSQAVAFWCDPISGHATLYWYRQILGQGPELLVQFQDESVVDDSQLPKDRFSAERLKGVDSTLKIQPAELGDSAMYLCASSRVDRTTSYYEQYFGPGTRLTVT.

This clonotype was seen ten or more times. This chain uses TRBV20-1 with TRBJ2-5; 11 bases are a match to TRBD2. Germline loops: CDR1 DFQATT, CDR2 SNEGSKA (reference sequence). With V trimmed by 6 bases and J by 8 bases, 11 bases remained unmatched. The CDR3 has 14 residues. DNA for the CDR3: TGCAGTGCGAAAGGGACTAGCGGCAAAGGAACCCAGTACTTC. Protein product: CSAKGTSGKGTQYF.

The J gene is TRBJ2-7, the V gene TRBV6-6, with 9 positions matching TRBD2. J lost 5 bases, V lost 4 bases, and 6 bases had no gene match. Per the germline V gene, CDR1 is MNHNY and CDR2 is SVGAGI (reference sequence). The CDR3 runs 14 residues. The CDR3 nucleotides are TGTGCCAGCAGTTCCACCGGGACTAGCAACGAGCAGTACTTC. Its translation: CASSSTGTSNEQYF.

This clonotype came up a few times. CDR3 amino acids: CASSSDGSYEKLFF. For the CDR3, the DNA is TGCGCCAGCAGCTCCGACGGCTCCTATGAAAAACTGTTTTTT. The chain carries TRBV5-1 and TRBJ1-4, with D unclear. Germline V gives CDR1 SGHRS, CDR2 YFSETQ. With 3 bases removed from V and 6 bases from J, the gap between germline ends came to 12 bases. CDR3 length: 14 amino acids.

This clonotype was seen ten or more times. The chain joins TRBV7-2 to TRBJ1-1; D unresolved. The CDR3 runs 13 residues. The germline gives CDR1 SGHTA, CDR2 FQGNSA. V was pared by 1 base and J by 1 base, with 4 bases between. CDR3 DNA sequence: TGTGCCAGCAGCTTAGAAACGAACACTGAAGCTTTCTTT. Translating gives CASSLETNTEAFF.

With respect to this clonotype: A much larger clone lies one base from this, so it may be a read error. The chain links TRBV7-9 to TRBJ2-2; weak D call: TRBD1 (5 bases). CDR1 and CDR2 from the germline V gene are SEHNR and FQNEAQ (reference sequence). Trimming stripped 4 bases from V and 4 bases from J, with 10 bases between. The CDR3 loop spans 14 amino acids. The chain's CDR3 is CASSWTPSTGELFF. DNA of the CDR3: TGTGCCAGCAGCTGGACACCGAGCACCGGGGAGCTGTTTTTT.